This T cell receptor (beta chain) was documented in a study of T cell responses to AZD1222 COVID-19 vaccine. General study findings and limits: Donors in the cohort were predominantly white British and more often female, and clonal diversity was possibly underestimated. Rises in breadth and depth of Spike-specific TCRs came after two AZD1222 doses.

As to this clone: Its target is unknown.

Measured with immunoSEQ multiplex PCR; TCRdb has only the in-frame clones, and not every one. The sample yields some 170,000 clones, about 90% seen once. The V end lost 8 bases, the J end lost 0 bases, and 14 bases lay between the germline ends. This CDR3 region has 15 residues. Germline CDR1 reads KGHSH; CDR2 reads LQKENI. This TCR came from an adult who received the MenACWY meningococcal vaccine as a control. The input for sequencing was peripheral blood, taken 28 days after the second dose of the MenACWY control vaccine. This sequence joins TRBV18 and TRBJ1-5, with D perhaps TRBD1 (6 bases). The CDR3 nucleotides are TGTGCCAGCACCCCCGGGACAAATAGCAATCAGCCCCAGCATTTT. Encoded protein: CASTPGTNSNQPQHF.